The 13 T cell receptor beta chains below come from one sample, sequenced in a study of blood T cell repertoires in COVID-19. Assay used: immunoSEQ multiplex PCR; TCRdb lists only in-frame clones, some missing. There are about 300,000 clones in the sample; roughly 89% occur only once, and 1.8% lies in the top ten. The sequenced sample was peripheral blood. Source of these receptors: a woman aged 25-40 years with COVID-19, enrolled during active disease.

In its sample, this clone was seen a few times. This specimen includes other DNA sequences encoding the same CDR3. The V and J genes are TRBV12-3 or TRBV12-4 and TRBJ1-2, with D perhaps matching TRBD1 (6 bases). Trimming took 6 bases from V and 1 from J, leaving 9 bases between them. The CDR3 consists of 13 residues. This CDR3 reads CASSPDSNYGYTF. In DNA, the CDR3 is TGTGCCAGCAGCCCGGACAGTAACTATGGCTACACCTTC.

The chain has TRBV7-6 and TRBJ2-3; 12 positions match TRBD1. V was pared by 4 bases and J by 6 bases, with 8 bases of the junction left unmatched. CDR1 and CDR2 from the germline V gene are SGHVS and FNYEAQ. The CDR3 extends over 16 amino acids. CDR3 sequence reads: CASSSGQGAGGDTQYF. The CDR3 DNA is TGTGCCAGCAGCTCGGGACAGGGGGCCGGCGGTGATACGCAGTATTTT.

The genes are TRBV7-3 and TRBJ2-3, with D tentatively TRBD1 (5 bases). The ends were cut back, 5 bases at V and 1 base at J, with 16 bases in the middle. The CDR3 is made up of 16 amino acids. Germline V gene sequence: CDR1 SGHTA, CDR2 FQGTGA. CDR3 sequence (DNA): TGTGCCAGCAGCCTCAACCCCAGCAGGGGCACAGATACGCAGTATTTT. Translated: CASSLNPSRGTDTQYF. Full variable domain (rest looked up from reference TRBV7-3 and TRBJ2-3): GAGVSQTPSNKVTEKGKYVELRCDPISGHTALYWYRQSLGQGPEFLIYFQGTGAADDSGLPNDRFFAVRPEGSVSTLKIQRTERGDSAVYLCASSLNPSRGTDTQYFGPGTRLTVL.

The chain joins TRBV6-6 to TRBJ1-1, with 7 positions matching TRBD1. The CDR3 sequence is 13 residues long. The V segment lost 0 bases and the J segment 7 bases; nucleotides outside the gene matches: 2. Germline V gene sequence: CDR1 MNHNY, CDR2 SVGAGI (reference sequence). The CDR3 is CASSYSAGGEAFF. DNA of the CDR3: TGTGCCAGCAGTTACTCTGCAGGGGGTGAAGCTTTCTTT.

This chain joins TRBV6-5 and TRBJ2-1, with 10 bases lining up with TRBD2. Per the germline V gene, CDR1 is MNHEY and CDR2 is SVGAGI. This CDR3 contains 14 residues. V gave up 7 bases and J gave up 9 bases; unmatched junction bases: 9. Here the CDR3 DNA reads TGTGCCAGCATGCCAGCGGGGGGGAGGGGTGAGCAGTTCTTC. Translation: CASMPAGGRGEQFF.

This clone was recorded once. The chain joins TRBV20-1 to TRBJ2-5; D is ambiguous. The germline V and J ends were trimmed by 6 bases and 5 bases, with 10 bases remaining between them. Germline CDR1 is DFQATT and CDR2 is SNEGSKA (reference sequence). The CDR3 spans 11 residues. For the CDR3, the DNA is TGCAGTGCCAAAAACTTGGAGACCCAGTACTTC. Translation: CSAKNLETQYF.

V usage is TRBV1 and J usage is TRBJ2-4; TRBD2 is the table's D call, not checked against the DNA. TRBV1 has pseudogene status. The CDR3 runs to 19 residues. CDR3 coding DNA: TGCACCAGCAGCCAAGAAATGAAGTTAGGCGAGGAGGGCAAAAACATTCAGTACTTC. It encodes CTSSQEMKLGEEGKNIQYF.

Only one count was recorded for this clone. The chain carries TRBV6-5 and TRBJ1-4; perhaps TRBD1 as D (5 bases). This CDR3 contains 15 residues. With 5 bases removed from V and 0 bases from J, the gap between germline ends came to 10 bases. The germline V gene encodes CDR1 MNHEY and CDR2 SVGAGI. The CDR3 loop reads CASSQTRATNEKLFF. The CDR3 nucleotides read TGTGCCAGCAGTCAGACCAGGGCAACTAATGAAAAACTGTTTTTT.

This clone has just a few counts. The gene calls are TRBV5-4 and TRBJ1-4, with D possibly TRBD1 on 6 matching bases. Trimming removed 3 bases at V and 8 bases at J, with 14 bases between. The CDR3 loop spans 14 amino acids. Germline CDR1 is SGHNT and CDR2 is YYREEE (reference sequence). The chain's CDR3 is CASSSAGAREKLFF. The CDR3 DNA reads as TGTGCCAGCAGCTCCGCGGGGGCACGGGAAAAACTGTTTTTT.

This clone has a single count. The CDR3 sequence is CASSNGAAWMAGELFF. CDR3 bases: TGTGCCAGCAGCAATGGAGCCGCATGGATGGCCGGGGAGCTGTTTTTT. The genes are TRBV5-4 and TRBJ2-2; D is unclear. There are 16 residues in the CDR3. Per the germline V gene, CDR1 is SGHNT and CDR2 is YYREEE (reference sequence). Trimming pared 4 bases from V and 6 bases from J, leaving 19 bases between. Complete variable domain (other parts from reference TRBV5-4 and TRBJ2-2): ETGVTQSPTHLIKTRGQQVTLRCSSQSGHNTVSWYQQALGQGPQFIFQYYREEENGRGNFPPRFSGLQFPNYSSELNVNALELDDSALYLCASSNGAAWMAGELFFGEGSRLTVL.

A note on this clone: Within the sample, other DNA sequences also encode this same CDR3. J is TRBJ1-2 and V is TRBV18; 7 nucleotides line up with TRBD1. Trimming removed 1 base from V and 8 bases from J; junction bases left unmatched: 4. Germline lookup yields CDR1 KGHSH and CDR2 LQKENI. The length of the CDR3 is 13 residues. CDR3 loop: CASSPQGASGYTF. Here the CDR3 DNA reads TGTGCCAGCTCACCACAGGGGGCGTCAGGCTACACCTTC.

This chain links TRBV18 with TRBJ1-5; maybe TRBD1 (6 bases). This CDR3 has 15 residues. V was cut by 5 bases and J by 0 bases, with 11 bases left in between. Germline-derived CDR1 and CDR2 are KGHSH and LQKENI. The CDR3 bases are TGTGCCAGCTCATCGGGGGGCTATAGCAATCAGCCCCAGCATTTT. It encodes CASSSGGYSNQPQHF.

This clone was recorded only once. This chain uses TRBV15 with TRBJ1-2, with TRBD1 matching 11 bases. CDR1 LNHNV and CDR2 YYDKDF come from the germline V gene (reference sequence). This CDR3 has 16 amino acids. Trimming at V came to 5 bases and at J to 4 bases, leaving 9 bases not matched to a gene. CDR3 in amino acids: CATSPERTGGSYGYTF. CDR3 sequence (DNA): TGTGCCACCAGCCCAGAGAGGACAGGGGGCTCCTATGGCTACACCTTC.